Detailed here is one TCR beta chain. It lacks a known antigen. Per-base quality was not reported, and no clone a single base away is much larger than it. This record comes from a study of Ad26.COV2.S vaccination and SARS-CoV-2 variants listed by TCRdb under 2021. General notes on the study: Donors in the vaccine arm were drawn from COV1001, a multicentre, randomized, double-blind, placebo-controlled phase I-IIa trial testing Ad26.COV2.S in healthy adults. The TCR-sequenced set comprised approximately 32 samples: approximately 19 Ad26.COV2.S vaccine recipients, 5 placebo recipients and 8 SARS-CoV-2 convalescent individuals. TCRbeta repertoire sequencing was used to assess the specificity and breadth of SARS-CoV-2-reactive T cell receptors after Ad26.COV2.S vaccination. Participants in the trial were split at random into five groups of five each, receiving low-dose or high-dose Ad26.COV2.S once or twice, or else placebo on both occasions. Investigators remained blinded to trial group allocation during experiments and outcome assessment. Ad26.COV2.S was given intramuscularly at 5x10^10 or 1x10^11 viral particles, as a single shot or as two shots 56 days apart. Overall study outcomes, separate from this receptor: Substantial breadth of spike-specific CD8+ and CD4+ T cell responses was reported after vaccination. Vaccine and placebo recipients had similar non-spike TCR breadth, a finding consistent with the vaccine containing only spike. The authors noted that the TCR breadth and depth analyses may have underestimated total T cell responses. The study lacked the statistical power to compare responses across vaccine doses or regimens. Higher spike-specific TCR breadth was observed in Ad26.COV2.S recipients than in placebo recipients (P = 0.0014).

Interpreted using the paper, the treatment or condition label stands for: over 15 received Ad26.COV2.S at low or high dose, single or two shots; about five received placebo; per-sample allocation not given. For vaccine and placebo recipients, the sequenced repertoires came from samples collected on day 63 after the first injection. Cohort 1b enrolled 20 to 30 adults aged 18-55 years at a single site in Boston, USA, between 29 July and 7 August 2020. Ad26.COV2.S was a replication-incompetent adenovirus type 26 vector that expressed a prefusion-stabilized SARS-CoV-2 spike protein derived from the original Wuhan strain. Counted from cysteine to phenylalanine, this CDR3 has 16 amino acids. The retained sequence is limited to the CDR3, 48 bases, with the frame set at the first base. From the germline V gene, CDR1 is SGHAT and CDR2 is FQNNGV. Clipping removes 4 bases from V and 6 bases from J, with 6 as the unmatched junction base count.

The immunoSEQ Assay was used to sequence TCRbeta CDR3 regions. After extraction, genomic DNA underwent amplification by bias-controlled multiplex PCR, followed by high-throughput sequencing. Per the source publication's procedure: To quantify the absolute abundance of each unique TCRbeta CDR3 region, sequences were collapsed and filtered. Usable DNA was measured by amplifying reference genes present in all nucleated cells, and TCRbeta template counts were normalized to that usable DNA to estimate T cell fraction. Repertoire TCRs were annotated as SARS-CoV-2-specific when V gene, CDR3 amino acid sequence and J gene were exactly matched to a known reactive TCR set. MIRA supplied the reference SARS-CoV-2 TCR set, which was filtered for enrichment in COVID-19-positive ImmuneCODE repertoires so that public or cross-reactive TCRs were removed. Drawing on the MIRA antigens, annotated TCRs were analysed further at the level of specific ORF or position within ORF. Breadth was defined as annotated unique rearrangements over total unique productive rearrangements; depth was the summed frequency of those rearrangements. Two-sided Wilcoxon rank-sum tests were applied when comparing TCR breadth between groups. As stored in TCRdb, this immuneACCESS dataset retains in-frame rearrangements with V and J assigned. A fraction of the clones does not appear; measured against another copy, unresolved V genes explain less than half of the discrepancy, and the remainder lacks a known reason. V and J calls and clone size are those listed in that table; D and trimming were worked out from the DNA. Here the sample has about 400,000 clones; approximately 91% occur a single time. The ten largest clones take up under 2% of the sample.

The chain uses TRBV11-2 and TRBJ2-1; TRBD2 matches 13 bases in the middle. Sequenced material: peripheral blood, taken in a trial of Ad26.COV2.S vaccine versus placebo. This clonotype was sampled from a person between 18 and 65 years old who received the Ad26.COV2.S COVID-19 vaccine or a placebo. The CDR3 protein is CASSSRTSGGSNEQFF. In nucleotides, the sequence is TGTGCCAGCAGCTCCCGGACTAGCGGGGGCTCCAATGAGCAGTTCTTC.